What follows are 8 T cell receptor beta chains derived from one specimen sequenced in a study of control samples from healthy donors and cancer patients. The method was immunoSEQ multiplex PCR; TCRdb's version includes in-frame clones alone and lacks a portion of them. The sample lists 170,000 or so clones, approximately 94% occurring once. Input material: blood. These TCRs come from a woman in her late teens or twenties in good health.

CDR3 loop: CASSLGVRLAGRNEQFF. In DNA, the CDR3 is TGTGCCAGCAGCTTAGGTGTTAGACTAGCGGGAAGGAATGAGCAGTTCTTC. The chain is built from TRBV7-2 and TRBJ2-1; 11 positions match TRBD2. Germline CDR1 and CDR2: SGHTA and FQGNSA. There are 17 residues in the CDR3. With 1 base clipped from V and 7 bases from J, the junction kept 9 bases outside the gene matches.

The CDR3 DNA sequence: TGTGCCAGCAGTTTCCCGGGCCTTGGGGGGGAGACCCAGTACTTC. This gives the protein CASSFPGLGGETQYF. The rearrangement uses TRBV28 and TRBJ2-5; a possible D gene is TRBD2 (6 bases). V was trimmed by 3 bases and J by 5 bases, leaving 16 bases between them. This CDR3 spans 15 amino acids. CDR1 is MDHEN and CDR2 is SYDVKM in the germline V gene.

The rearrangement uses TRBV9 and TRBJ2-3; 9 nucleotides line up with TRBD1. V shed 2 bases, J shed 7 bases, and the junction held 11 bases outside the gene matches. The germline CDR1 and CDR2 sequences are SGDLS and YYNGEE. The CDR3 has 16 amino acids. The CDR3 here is CASSVPQGAEQHTQYF. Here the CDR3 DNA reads TGTGCCAGCAGCGTCCCACAGGGGGCGGAACAACATACGCAGTATTTT.

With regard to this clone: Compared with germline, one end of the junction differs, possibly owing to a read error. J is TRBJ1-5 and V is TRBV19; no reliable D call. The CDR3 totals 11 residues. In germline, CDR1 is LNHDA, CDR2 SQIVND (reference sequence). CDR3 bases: TGTGCCAGTAGTGTCGGGGTGACAAGGAATTTT. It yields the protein CASSVGVTRNF.

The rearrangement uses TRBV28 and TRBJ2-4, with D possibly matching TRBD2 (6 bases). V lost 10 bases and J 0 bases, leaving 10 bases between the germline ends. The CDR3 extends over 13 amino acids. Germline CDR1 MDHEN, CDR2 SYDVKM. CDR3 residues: CATRREAKNIQYF. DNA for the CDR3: TGTGCCACCCGGAGGGAAGCCAAAAACATTCAGTACTTC. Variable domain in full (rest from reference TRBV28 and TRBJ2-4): DVKVTQSSRYLVKRTGEKVFLECVQDMDHENMFWYRQDPGLGLRLIYFSYDVKMKEKGDIPEGYSVSREKKERFSLILESASTNQTSMYLCATRREAKNIQYFGAGTRLSVL.

The CDR3 sequence is CASSPPRNNLNTEAFF. The CDR3 bases are TGTGCCAGCTCACCACCTAGGAACAACTTGAACACTGAAGCTTTCTTT. The chain joins TRBV18 to TRBJ1-1; D not resolved. The CDR3 totals 16 residues. Per germline, CDR1 KGHSH and CDR2 LQKENI. Trimming shortened V by 0 bases and J by 0 bases, and 11 bases separated the two germline ends.

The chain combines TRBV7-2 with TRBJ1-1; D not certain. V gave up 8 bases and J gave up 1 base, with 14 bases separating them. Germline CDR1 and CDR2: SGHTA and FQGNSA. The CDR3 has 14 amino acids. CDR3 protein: CASQGRRQNTEAFF. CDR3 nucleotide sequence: TGTGCCAGCCAAGGACGGAGACAGAACACTGAAGCTTTCTTT. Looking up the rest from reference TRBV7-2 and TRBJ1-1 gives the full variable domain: GAGVSQSPSNKVTEKGKDVELRCDPISGHTALYWYRQSLGQGLEFLIYFQGNSAPDKSGLPSDRFSAERTGGSVSTLTIQRTQQEDSAVYLCASQGRRQNTEAFFGQGTRLTVV.

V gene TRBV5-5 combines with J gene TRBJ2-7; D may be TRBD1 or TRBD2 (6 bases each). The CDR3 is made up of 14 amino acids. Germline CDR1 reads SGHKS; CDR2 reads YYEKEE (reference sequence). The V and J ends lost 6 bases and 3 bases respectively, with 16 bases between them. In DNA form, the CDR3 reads TGTGCCAGCACCCGTTGGGGGGCACTCTACGAGCAGTACTTC. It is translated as CASTRWGALYEQYF. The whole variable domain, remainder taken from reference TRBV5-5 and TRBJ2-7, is DAGVTQSPTHLIKTRGQQVTLRCSPISGHKSVSWYQQVLGQGPQFIFQYYEKEERGRGNFPDRFSARQFPNYSSELNVNALLLGDSALYLCASTRWGALYEQYFGPGTRLTVT.